This T cell receptor (beta chain) was profiled in a study of cytomegalovirus exposure and HLA in healthy donors. CDR1 is GTSNPN and CDR2 is SVGIG in the germline V gene (reference sequence). The CDR3 loop spans 12 amino acids. Primers: 60 Vbeta forward and 13 Jbeta reverse. Repertoires were generated with immunoSEQ multiplex PCR, while TCRdb's copy carries only in-frame clones and drops some. Of about 190,000 clones in the sample, almost 80% were seen once. This receptor was obtained from a woman aged 18-29 years in good health and CMV-seronegative. Input material: PBMCs. The V gene is TRBV30, the J gene TRBJ2-7, with D possibly TRBD2 on 6 matching bases. Judging by the DNA end, TRBJ2-1 fits better; the J call may be wrong. CDR3 loop: CAWLRDSNEQFF. DNA for the CDR3: TGTGCCTGGCTAAGGGACTCGAATGAGCAGTTCTTC.